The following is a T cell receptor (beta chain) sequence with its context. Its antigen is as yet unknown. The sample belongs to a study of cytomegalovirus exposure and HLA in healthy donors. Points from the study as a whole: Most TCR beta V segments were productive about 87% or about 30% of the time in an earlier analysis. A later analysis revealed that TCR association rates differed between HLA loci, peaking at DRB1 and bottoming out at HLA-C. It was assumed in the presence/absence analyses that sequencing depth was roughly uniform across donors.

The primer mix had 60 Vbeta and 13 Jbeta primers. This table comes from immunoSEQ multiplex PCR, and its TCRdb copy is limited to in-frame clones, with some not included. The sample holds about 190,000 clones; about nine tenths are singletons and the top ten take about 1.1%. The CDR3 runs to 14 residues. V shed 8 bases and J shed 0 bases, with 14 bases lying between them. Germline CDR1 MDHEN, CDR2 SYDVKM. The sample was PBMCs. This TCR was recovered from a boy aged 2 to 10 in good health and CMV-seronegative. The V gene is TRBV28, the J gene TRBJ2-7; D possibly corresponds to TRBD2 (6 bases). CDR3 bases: TGTGCCAGCTCCGCAGTCGGGAGCTCCTACGAGCAGTACTTC. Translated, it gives CASSAVGSSYEQYF.